This T cell receptor (beta chain) was sequenced for a study of cytomegalovirus exposure and HLA in healthy donors. This clone was seen more than once but under ten times. Its matching antigen is unknown. V dropped 0 bases and J dropped 0 bases, with 7 bases sitting between them. Per germline, CDR1 SGHRS and CDR2 YFSETQ. The CDR3 is made up of 15 amino acids. Use of 60 Vbeta and 13 Jbeta primers characterized the PCR. The protocol was immunoSEQ multiplex PCR, while the TCRdb copy is restricted to in-frame clones and leaves out a portion. Of roughly 110,000 clones in the sample, about 64% were seen once. Overall study results and limits: Sequencing had likely introduced a cluster of highly shared sequence variants as an artifact.

Sequencing was done on a sample of PBMCs. This clonotype was sampled from a female donor in good health and CMV-seronegative. The chain links TRBV5-1 to TRBJ1-3; D remains unclear. CDR3 sequence (DNA): TGCGCCAGCAGCTTGGTAGCGAGCTCTGGAAACACCATATATTTT. This sequence encodes CASSLVASSGNTIYF.